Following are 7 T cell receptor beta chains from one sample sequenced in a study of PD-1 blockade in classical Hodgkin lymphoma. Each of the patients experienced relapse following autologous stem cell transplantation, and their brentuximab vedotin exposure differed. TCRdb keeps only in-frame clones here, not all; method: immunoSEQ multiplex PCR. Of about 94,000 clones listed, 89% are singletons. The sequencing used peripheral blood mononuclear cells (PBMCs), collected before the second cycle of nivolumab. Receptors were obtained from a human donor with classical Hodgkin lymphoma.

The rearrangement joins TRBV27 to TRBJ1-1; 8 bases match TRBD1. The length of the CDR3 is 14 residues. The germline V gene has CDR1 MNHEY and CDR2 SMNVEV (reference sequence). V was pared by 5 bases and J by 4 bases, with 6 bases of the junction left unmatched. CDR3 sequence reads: CASSLTGGITEAFF. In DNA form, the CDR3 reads TGTGCCAGCAGTCTCACAGGGGGTATCACTGAAGCTTTCTTT.

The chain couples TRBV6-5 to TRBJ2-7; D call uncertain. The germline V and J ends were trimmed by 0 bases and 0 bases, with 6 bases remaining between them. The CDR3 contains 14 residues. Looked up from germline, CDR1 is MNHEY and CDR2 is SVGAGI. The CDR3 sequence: CASSYSPHSYEQYF. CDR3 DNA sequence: TGTGCCAGCAGTTACTCGCCCCACTCCTACGAGCAGTACTTC.

CDR3 residues: CASSLAGALYNEQFF. The DNA of the CDR3 is TGTGCCAGCAGCTTGGCGGGGGCGCTATACAATGAGCAGTTCTTC. This chain uses TRBV5-7 with TRBJ2-1, with D possibly being TRBD1 or TRBD2 (6 bases each). TRBV5-7 has ORF status, its function being uncertain. Trimming cost V 0 bases and J 4 bases, with 11 bases left between them. This CDR3 region has 15 residues.

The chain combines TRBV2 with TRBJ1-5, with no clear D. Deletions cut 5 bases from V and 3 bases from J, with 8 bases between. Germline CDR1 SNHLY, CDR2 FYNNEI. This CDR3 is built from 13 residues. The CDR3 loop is CASSSVPNQPQHF. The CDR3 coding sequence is TGTGCCAGCAGTTCAGTTCCCAATCAGCCCCAGCATTTT.

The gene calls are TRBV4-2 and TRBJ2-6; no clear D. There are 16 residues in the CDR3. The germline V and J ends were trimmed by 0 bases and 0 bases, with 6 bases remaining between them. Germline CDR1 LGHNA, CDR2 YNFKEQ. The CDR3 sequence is CASSQDDSSGANVLTF. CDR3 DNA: TGTGCCAGCAGCCAAGACGACTCCTCTGGGGCCAACGTCCTGACTTTC.

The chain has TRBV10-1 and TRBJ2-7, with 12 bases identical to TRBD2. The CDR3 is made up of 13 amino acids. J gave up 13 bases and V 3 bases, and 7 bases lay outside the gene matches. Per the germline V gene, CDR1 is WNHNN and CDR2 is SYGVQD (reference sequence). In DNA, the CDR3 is TGCGCCAGCAGTGATAAGGCTAGCGGGAGGGAATACTTC. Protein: CASSDKASGREYF.

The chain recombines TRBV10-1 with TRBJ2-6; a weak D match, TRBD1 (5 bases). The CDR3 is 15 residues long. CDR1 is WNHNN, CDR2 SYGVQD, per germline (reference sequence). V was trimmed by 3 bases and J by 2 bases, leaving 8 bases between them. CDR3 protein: CASSDSRAGANVLTF. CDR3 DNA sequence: TGCGCCAGCAGTGATTCCAGGGCTGGGGCCAACGTCCTGACTTTC.